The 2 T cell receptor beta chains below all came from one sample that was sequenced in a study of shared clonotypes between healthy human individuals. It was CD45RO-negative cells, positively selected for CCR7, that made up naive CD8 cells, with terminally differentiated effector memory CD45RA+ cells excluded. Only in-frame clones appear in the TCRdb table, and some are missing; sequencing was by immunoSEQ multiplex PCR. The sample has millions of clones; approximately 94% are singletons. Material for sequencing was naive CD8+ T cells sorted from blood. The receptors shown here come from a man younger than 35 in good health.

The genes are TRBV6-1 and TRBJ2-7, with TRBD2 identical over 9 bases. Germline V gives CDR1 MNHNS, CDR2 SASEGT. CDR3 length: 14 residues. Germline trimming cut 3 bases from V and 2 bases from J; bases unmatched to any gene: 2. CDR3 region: CASSDLAGPYEQYF. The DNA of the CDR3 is TGTGCCAGCAGTGATCTAGCGGGACCCTACGAGCAGTACTTC.

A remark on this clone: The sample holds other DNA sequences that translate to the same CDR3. The CDR3: CASSYGQGTEAFF. The DNA of the CDR3 is TGTGCCAGCAGTTACGGACAGGGCACTGAAGCTTTCTTT. This chain joins TRBV6-5 and TRBJ1-1, with 8 nucleotides matching TRBD1. The V and J ends lost 2 bases and 4 bases, in that order; junction bases with no gene match: 0. The CDR3 has 13 residues. Germline V gene sequence: CDR1 MNHEY, CDR2 SVGAGI.